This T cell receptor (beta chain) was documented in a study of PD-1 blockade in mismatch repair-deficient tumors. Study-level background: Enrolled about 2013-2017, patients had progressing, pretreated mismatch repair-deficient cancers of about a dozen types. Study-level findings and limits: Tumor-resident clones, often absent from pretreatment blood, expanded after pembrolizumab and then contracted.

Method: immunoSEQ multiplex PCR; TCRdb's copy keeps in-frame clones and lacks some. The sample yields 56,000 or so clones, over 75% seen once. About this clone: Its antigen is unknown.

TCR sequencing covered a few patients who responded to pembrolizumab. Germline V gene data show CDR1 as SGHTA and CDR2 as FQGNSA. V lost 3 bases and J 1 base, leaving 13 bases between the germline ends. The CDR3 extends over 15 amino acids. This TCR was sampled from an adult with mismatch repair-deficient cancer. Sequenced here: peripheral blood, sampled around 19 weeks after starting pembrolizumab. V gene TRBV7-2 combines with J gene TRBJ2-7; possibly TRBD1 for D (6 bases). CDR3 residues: CASSFYLGGSYEQYF. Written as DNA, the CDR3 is TGTGCCAGCAGCTTTTATCTAGGGGGTTCCTACGAGCAGTACTTC.